Below are 27 T cell receptor beta chains sequenced from a single sample in a study of T cell clusters in autoimmune cytopenias. TRB amplification used around 270 ng of peripheral blood genomic DNA. TRB rearrangements were amplified by touch-down multiplex PCR with mixed TRB-A/B primers. TCRdb re-called the multiplex PCR reads and catalogs CDR3 proteins one per entry, DNA excluded. Listed are 2,800 or so distinct CDR3 sequences; 10% to 14% falls within the top ten. The sample was peripheral blood. The receptor source for this set is a human donor with an autoimmune cytopenia or autoimmune hepatitis (not recorded which).

The chain carries TRBV11-1 and TRBJ1-6. The germline V gene encodes CDR1 SGHAT and CDR2 FQDESV (reference sequence). The CDR3 covers 15 residues. The CDR3 spells CASSLDPSSNSPLHF.

This clonotype ranks as medium-sized (0.01 to 0.1%) in terms of frequency. This rearrangement joins TRBV30 to TRBJ2-2; no DNA is available, so the TRBD1 call from TCRdb remains unchecked. CDR1 GTSNPN and CDR2 SVGIG come from the germline V gene (reference sequence). The CDR3 is made up of 14 amino acids. CDR3 sequence reads: CAWSRDSNTGELFF.

The V gene is TRBV28, the J gene TRBJ2-1; TCRdb designates TRBD1, a call that cannot be tested without DNA. The CDR3 loop spans 14 amino acids. Per the germline V gene, CDR1 is MDHEN and CDR2 is SYDVKM. The CDR3 is CASSPPGGGLEQFF. Variable domain in full (rest from reference TRBV28 and TRBJ2-1): DVKVTQSSRYLVKRTGEKVFLECVQDMDHENMFWYRQDPGLGLRLIYFSYDVKMKEKGDIPEGYSVSREKKERFSLILESASTNQTSMYLCASSPPGGGLEQFFGPGTRLTVL.

By frequency, this clonotype is medium-sized. This chain links TRBV20-1 with TRBJ2-7. The CDR3 spans 14 residues. Germline CDR1 is DFQATT and CDR2 is SNEGSKA (reference sequence). The CDR3 reads CSARTSWETYEQYF.

By frequency, this clonotype is medium-sized. The chain links TRBV6-2 or TRBV6-3 to TRBJ2-2. The germline gives CDR1 MNHEY, CDR2 SVGEGT. This CDR3 comprises 13 residues. The CDR3 here is CASSYYSSGELFF.

The rearrangement joins TRBV20-1 to TRBJ2-5; the TCRdb D gene call, TRBD2, has no DNA to confirm it. In germline, CDR1 is DFQATT, CDR2 SNEGSKA (reference sequence). The CDR3 is 16 amino acids. The CDR3: CSARNRLAGESETQYF.

By frequency, this clonotype registers large. The chain carries TRBV5-4 and TRBJ2-3. Germline V gene data show CDR1 as SGHNT and CDR2 as YYREEE (reference sequence). The CDR3 has 14 residues. The chain's CDR3 is CASSSQSRADTQYF. Supplemented by reference TRBV5-4 and TRBJ2-3, the full variable domain reads ETGVTQSPTHLIKTRGQQVTLRCSSQSGHNTVSWYQQALGQGPQFIFQYYREEENGRGNFPPRFSGLQFPNYSSELNVNALELDDSALYLCASSSQSRADTQYFGPGTRLTVL.

This clonotype is medium-sized (0.01 to 0.1%) by frequency. The chain is built from TRBV30 and TRBJ1-6; the D call of TRBD1 rests on TCRdb alone, since no DNA is present to check it. This CDR3 region has 17 residues. Germline V gene data show CDR1 as GTSNPN and CDR2 as SVGIG (reference sequence). The CDR3 loop reads CAWSAGTAYSYNSPLHF. The variable domain in full, completed from reference TRBV30 and TRBJ1-6, reads SQTIHQWPATLVQPVGSPLSLECTVEGTSNPNLYWYRQAAGRGLQLLFYSVGIGQISSEVPQNLSASRPQDRQFILSSKKLLLSDSGFYLCAWSAGTAYSYNSPLHFGNGTRLTVT.

Frequency places this clonotype as large (0.1 to 1%). CDR3 sequence: CASSLLGQTTEAFF. The V and J genes are TRBV27 and TRBJ1-1. The CDR3 is 14 amino acids. Germline V CDR1 and CDR2: MNHEY, SMNVEV (reference sequence).

CDR3 protein: CASSYQGPGTGASYEQYF. V is TRBV6-6 and J is TRBJ2-7; the TCRdb call, TRBD1, lacks DNA for checking. CDR1 MNHNY and CDR2 SVGAGI come from the germline V gene (reference sequence). The CDR3 runs 18 residues.

Measured by frequency, this clonotype is medium-sized (0.01 to 0.1%). The chain has TRBV6-1 and TRBJ1-2; TCRdb lists TRBD1, though no DNA is available to test this call. The CDR3 has 13 residues. Germline V lookup: CDR1 MNHNS, CDR2 SASEGT. The CDR3 region is CASSEVGGSVYTF.

This clonotype ranks as medium-sized (0.01 to 0.1%) in terms of frequency. J is TRBJ1-2 and V is TRBV27; TCRdb designates TRBD1, a call that cannot be tested without DNA. Per the germline V gene, CDR1 is MNHEY and CDR2 is SMNVEV (reference sequence). There are 16 residues in the CDR3. CDR3 in amino acids: CASSKQTGPEDGGYTF.

Its frequency marks this clonotype as medium-sized. The rearrangement uses TRBV7-6 and TRBJ2-1; TCRdb selects TRBD1, and the lack of DNA leaves this call unchecked. Per germline, CDR1 SGHVS and CDR2 FNYEAQ. This CDR3 has 15 residues. The CDR3 sequence is CASSLGGGLGNEQFF.

This clonotype counts as medium-sized by frequency. This chain uses TRBV6-5 with TRBJ2-1; without DNA, the TCRdb call of TRBD1 cannot be checked. Germline values: CDR1 MNHEY, CDR2 SVGAGI. The CDR3 has 16 amino acids. The CDR3 region is CASSYSGDGLTNEQFF.

The rearrangement links TRBV7-9 to TRBJ2-7; TCRdb picks TRBD2, but there is no DNA to check that call. Germline lookup yields CDR1 SEHNR and CDR2 FQNEAQ (reference sequence). This CDR3 spans 17 amino acids. The CDR3 reads CASSLALGLAGHYEQYF.

This chain connects TRBV7-2 to TRBJ2-3; TCRdb selects TRBD1, and the lack of DNA leaves this call unchecked. The CDR3 runs 16 residues. Germline V gene sequence: CDR1 SGHTA, CDR2 FQGNSA. CDR3 loop: CASSLRLAGTTDTQYF.

This clonotype is classed as medium-sized (0.01 to 0.1%) by frequency. This chain links TRBV12-3 or TRBV12-4 with TRBJ1-3; TCRdb picks TRBD1, but there is no DNA to check that call. The CDR3 contains 16 residues. This chain's CDR3 is CASRGQVELSGNTIYF.

In terms of frequency, this clonotype is medium-sized. The chain links TRBV19 to TRBJ1-1. CDR3 size: 13 residues. CDR1 and CDR2 (germline): LNHDA, SQIVND (reference sequence). CDR3 region: CASSIEWDTEAFF.

The chain carries TRBV20-1 and TRBJ1-4. The CDR3 is made up of 11 amino acids. CDR1 is DFQATT and CDR2 is SNEGSKA in the germline V gene (reference sequence). This chain's CDR3 is CSAKGNEKLFF.

The V gene is TRBV21-1, the J gene TRBJ2-5. TRBV21-1 is a known pseudogene. The CDR3 sequence is 11 residues long. CDR3 loop: CASSNQETQYF.

This clonotype is labeled medium-sized based on frequency. The chain is built from TRBV30 and TRBJ2-2; absent DNA, TCRdb's TRBD2 call cannot be checked. Germline CDR1 reads GTSNPN; CDR2 reads SVGIG (reference sequence). CDR3 length equals 14 residues. CDR3 sequence: CAWARLAVTGELFF.

The chain links TRBV24-1 to TRBJ1-1; the TCRdb call, TRBD1, lacks DNA for checking. CDR1 and CDR2 from the germline V gene are KGHDR and SFDVKD. The CDR3 sequence is 18 residues long. CDR3: CATSDLRTGAGFNTEAFF.

This chain links TRBV18 with TRBJ1-1. The length of the CDR3 is 15 residues. Germline loops: CDR1 KGHSH, CDR2 LQKENI. The CDR3 region is CASSPPADYNTEAFF.

This clonotype is classed as medium-sized by frequency. This chain connects TRBV15 to TRBJ1-2. Per germline, CDR1 LNHNV and CDR2 YYDKDF (reference sequence). This CDR3 comprises 15 residues. The CDR3 reads CATSRDRAFNYGYTF.

This clonotype shows up as medium-sized (0.01 to 0.1%) by frequency. V gene TRBV6-5 combines with J gene TRBJ2-7; TCRdb's D call of TRBD2 is untestable without DNA. The CDR3 runs 15 residues. Germline V gene lookup returns CDR1 MNHEY and CDR2 SVGAGI. The CDR3 spells CASSYSILATYEQYF.

The rearrangement joins TRBV20-1 to TRBJ2-1; TCRdb's D gene call, TRBD1, goes unchecked for lack of DNA. In germline, CDR1 is DFQATT, CDR2 SNEGSKA (reference sequence). This CDR3 has 16 amino acids. This CDR3 is CSARDRRQGSYNEQFF.

This clonotype is identified as medium-sized (0.01 to 0.1%) from frequency. V usage is TRBV7-6 and J usage is TRBJ2-7; TCRdb's D call of TRBD1 is untestable without DNA. Germline CDR1 and CDR2: SGHVS and FNYEAQ. This CDR3 spans 16 amino acids. CDR3 in amino acids: CASSFSLGDGGYEQYF.